The 20 T cell receptor beta chains presented below share a single source sample, sequenced in a study of OX40 agonist ivuxolimab in advanced cancers. Profiled with immunoSEQ multiplex PCR; TCRdb holds only in-frame clones, not every one. This repertoire shows 20,000 to 25,000 clones, about 73% found once; its top ten account for approximately 16%. Here the sequenced sample was CD4+ or CD8+ T cells sorted from blood, taken in a trial of the OX40 agonist ivuxolimab. All receptors derive from an adult with an advanced solid tumor such as melanoma, head and neck, liver or kidney cancer.

The chain recombines TRBV6-6 with TRBJ1-1; D not resolved. The V gene's germline CDR1 is MNHNY and CDR2 SVGAGI (reference sequence). This CDR3 contains 13 residues. Trimming shortened V by 2 bases and J by 5 bases, and 9 bases separated the two germline ends. For the CDR3, the DNA is TGTGCCAGCAGTTACAATAAAGGGACTGAAGCTTTCTTT. Translated: CASSYNKGTEAFF.

This chain links TRBV6-4 with TRBJ2-1; no firm D call. CDR1 is MRHNA and CDR2 is SNTAGT in the germline V gene. The CDR3 extends over 12 amino acids. V lost 10 bases to trimming and J lost 0 bases, with 7 bases between them. The CDR3 reads CAKPSSYNEQFF. The DNA for the CDR3 is TGTGCCAAGCCAAGCTCCTACAATGAGCAGTTCTTC.

The chain is built from TRBV29-1 and TRBJ2-7; 7 bases line up with TRBD1. From germline, CDR1 is SQVTM and CDR2 ANQGSEA. After removal of 5 bases from V and 0 bases from J, the junction contained 7 bases not matched to a gene. This CDR3 spans 14 amino acids. The CDR3 nucleotides read TGCAGCGTTTACCCCGGGACAGACTCCTACGAGCAGTACTTC. The encoded protein is CSVYPGTDSYEQYF.

The chain couples TRBV19 to TRBJ2-2; D not certain. In germline, CDR1 is LNHDA, CDR2 SQIVND (reference sequence). The V end was cut by 3 bases, the J end by 5 bases, with 7 bases between. This CDR3 is 13 amino acids long. The CDR3 loop is CASSIGGTGELFF. CDR3 coding DNA: TGTGCCAGTAGTATTGGTGGAACCGGGGAGCTGTTTTTT.

This chain links TRBV7-2 with TRBJ2-2, with TRBD2 matching over 13 bases. This CDR3 spans 15 amino acids. Germline loops: CDR1 SGHTA, CDR2 FQGNSA. V was pared by 4 bases and J by 7 bases, with 3 bases of the junction left unmatched. The CDR3 DNA reads as TGTGCCAGCAGCTCGGGACTAGCGGGAAACGGGGAGCTGTTTTTT. This sequence encodes CASSSGLAGNGELFF.

The V and J genes are TRBV11-2 and TRBJ2-7; D gene uncertain. CDR1 is SGHAT, CDR2 FQNNGV, per germline. This CDR3 region has 12 residues. Between the trimmed V and J ends, which lost 5 bases and 5 bases, there was a span of 10 bases. In DNA, the CDR3 is TGTGCCAGCAGCCTCGGATTAAACGAGCAGTACTTC. It yields the protein CASSLGLNEQYF.

The gene calls are TRBV4-2 and TRBJ2-7; the match to TRBD1 covers 9 bases. The CDR3 is 15 amino acids. In germline, CDR1 is LGHNA, CDR2 YNFKEQ. With V trimmed by 4 bases and J by 0 bases, 4 bases remained unmatched. CDR3 in DNA: TGTGCCAGCAGCCGGGGGGACAGGGCCTCCTACGAGCAGTACTTC. Its translation: CASSRGDRASYEQYF.

V and J are TRBV5-1 and TRBJ2-7, with TRBD2 as a possible D gene (5 bases). In germline, CDR1 is SGHRS, CDR2 YFSETQ. The CDR3 sequence is 16 residues long. Trimming took 5 bases from V and 1 from J, leaving 19 bases between them. This CDR3 reads CASSHVAPGISYEQYF. The CDR3, as DNA: TGCGCCAGCAGTCATGTAGCGCCAGGAATTTCCTACGAGCAGTACTTC.

V and J are TRBV29-1 and TRBJ2-5; D is perhaps TRBD2 (5 bases). The CDR3 is 12 amino acids. V was shortened by 1 base and J by 5 bases, with 8 bases between the two germline ends. Germline CDR1 and CDR2: SQVTM and ANQGSEA. The CDR3 DNA sequence: TGCAGCGTTGAAGGGGTAGCGGAGACCCAGTACTTC. This codes for CSVEGVAETQYF.

The V gene is TRBV5-6, the J gene TRBJ1-4, with 7 bases matching TRBD1. The junction had 5 bases not matched to a gene; V was cut back by 0 bases and J by 3 bases. The CDR3 runs to 16 residues. Per the germline V gene, CDR1 is SGHDT and CDR2 is YYEEEE. The CDR3 DNA reads TGTGCCAGCAGCTTGGGCGGGACAGCTTCTAATGAAAAACTGTTTTTT. Amino acids: CASSLGGTASNEKLFF.

The J gene is TRBJ1-5, the V gene TRBV19; D possibly corresponds to TRBD1 (5 bases). This CDR3 has 17 residues. Germline V gives CDR1 LNHDA, CDR2 SQIVND (reference sequence). V was pared by 3 bases and J by 6 bases, with 21 bases between. This CDR3 is CASSILVRSGLSQPQHF. Here the CDR3 DNA reads TGTGCCAGTAGTATTCTCGTACGCTCAGGGTTATCTCAGCCCCAGCATTTT.

This clone is labeled medium-sized. The chain links TRBV2 to TRBJ2-5; D is undetermined. V lost 4 bases to trimming and J lost 0 bases, with 3 bases between them. CDR3 length: 12 residues. Germline V lookup: CDR1 SNHLY, CDR2 FYNNEI. The CDR3 reads CASSAYQETQYF. The CDR3 DNA reads as TGTGCCAGCAGTGCGTACCAAGAGACCCAGTACTTC.

The chain recombines TRBV19 with TRBJ1-2; D is ambiguous. The CDR3 extends over 12 amino acids. Germline V gives CDR1 LNHDA, CDR2 SQIVND (reference sequence). V lost 5 bases and J 1 base, leaving 5 bases between the germline ends. The CDR3, as DNA: TGTGCCAGTAGTGAAGATAACTATGGCTACACCTTC. Its protein is CASSEDNYGYTF.

The chain uses TRBV28 and TRBJ1-6; D gene uncertain. Trimming removed 7 bases at V and 5 bases at J, with 12 bases between. CDR1 is MDHEN, CDR2 SYDVKM, per germline. This CDR3 contains 14 residues. This CDR3 is CASKETTDNSPLHF. CDR3 sequence (DNA): TGTGCCAGCAAAGAGACGACGGATAATTCACCCCTCCACTTT.

This chain links TRBV7-2 with TRBJ2-5, with a possible D match to TRBD2 (5 bases). Per germline, CDR1 SGHTA and CDR2 FQGNSA. The CDR3 runs 15 residues. V gave up 2 bases and J gave up 5 bases, with 15 bases separating them. CDR3: CASSLSGLSTETQYF. Written as DNA, the CDR3 is TGTGCCAGCAGCTTAAGCGGTCTTTCTACGGAGACCCAGTACTTC.

J is TRBJ1-4 and V is TRBV7-2; D gene uncertain. V dropped 1 base and J dropped 6 bases, with 6 bases sitting between them. The CDR3 has 13 amino acids. Germline assignment: CDR1 SGHTA and CDR2 FQGNSA. This CDR3 reads CASSLEGYEKLFF. The CDR3 coding sequence is TGTGCCAGCAGCTTAGAGGGTTATGAAAAACTGTTTTTT.

The genes are TRBV5-4 and TRBJ2-7, with a possible D match to TRBD2 (6 bases). The CDR3 loop spans 13 amino acids. V was cut by 1 base and J by 4 bases, with 9 bases left in between. Germline CDR1 and CDR2: SGHNT and YYREEE (reference sequence). The CDR3 bases are TGTGCCAGCAGCTTGCAGAGCGGGTACGAGCAGTACTTC. Translated: CASSLQSGYEQYF.

CDR3 sequence (DNA): TGCGCCAGCAGCCATCCAGTCGGGACTAGCGGGAGAAAGGGCGGGGAGCTGTTTTTT. The encoded protein is CASSHPVGTSGRKGGELFF. This chain connects TRBV4-1 to TRBJ2-2, with TRBD2 matching over 14 bases. This CDR3 has 19 residues. Per germline, CDR1 MGHRA and CDR2 YSYEKL. After removal of 3 bases from V and 7 bases from J, the junction contained 13 bases not matched to a gene.

This clone is medium-sized (0.01 to 0.1%) in the sample. CDR3 bases: TGTGCCAGCAGGGTGACAGGGACGAACACTGAAGCTTTCTTT. It specifies CASRVTGTNTEAFF. The chain recombines TRBV28 with TRBJ1-1; TRBD1 matches 7 bases. CDR3 size: 14 residues. Per germline, CDR1 MDHEN and CDR2 SYDVKM. Germline trimming cut 6 bases from V and 1 base from J; bases unmatched to any gene: 5.

V usage is TRBV7-2 and J usage is TRBJ2-3; perhaps TRBD1 as D (6 bases). Germline V gene lookup returns CDR1 SGHTA and CDR2 FQGNSA. V lost 2 bases, J lost 5 bases, and 20 bases lay in between. This CDR3 comprises 17 residues. This CDR3 is CASSLISGRGDQDTQYF. The CDR3 nucleotides are TGTGCCAGCAGCTTAATTTCCGGCAGGGGCGACCAAGATACGCAGTATTTT.